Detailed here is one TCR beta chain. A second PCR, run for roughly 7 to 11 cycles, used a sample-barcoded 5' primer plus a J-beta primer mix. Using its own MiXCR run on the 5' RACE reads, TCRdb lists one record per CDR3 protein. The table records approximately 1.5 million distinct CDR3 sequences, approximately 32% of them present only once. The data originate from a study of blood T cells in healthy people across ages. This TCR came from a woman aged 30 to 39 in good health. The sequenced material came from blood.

DNA for the CDR3: TGTGCTAGTGGTAGCGGGAGGGCTTTAGATGAGCAGTTCTTC. It specifies CASGSGRALDEQFF. The rearrangement uses TRBV12-5 and TRBJ2-1, with 10 bases that match TRBD2. Losses at the gene ends were 5 bases for V and 8 bases for J; bases not matched to a gene: 6. The germline V gene has CDR1 LGHNT and CDR2 FRNRAP. This CDR3 is 14 amino acids long.